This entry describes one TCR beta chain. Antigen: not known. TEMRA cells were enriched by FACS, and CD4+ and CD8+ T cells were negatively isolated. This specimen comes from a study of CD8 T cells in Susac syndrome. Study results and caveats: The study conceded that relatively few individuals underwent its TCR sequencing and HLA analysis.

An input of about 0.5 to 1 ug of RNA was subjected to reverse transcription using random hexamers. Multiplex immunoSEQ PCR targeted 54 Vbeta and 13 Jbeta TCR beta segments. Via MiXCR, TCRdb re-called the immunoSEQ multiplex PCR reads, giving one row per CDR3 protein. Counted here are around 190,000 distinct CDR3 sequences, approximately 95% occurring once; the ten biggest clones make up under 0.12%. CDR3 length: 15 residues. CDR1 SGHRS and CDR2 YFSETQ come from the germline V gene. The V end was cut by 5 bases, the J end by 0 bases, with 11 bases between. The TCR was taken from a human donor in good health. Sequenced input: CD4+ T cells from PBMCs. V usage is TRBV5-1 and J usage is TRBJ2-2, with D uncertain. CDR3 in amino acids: CASSLTLANTGELFF. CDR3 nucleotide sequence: TGCGCCAGCAGTTTAACGTTAGCGAACACCGGGGAGCTGTTTTTT.